Below are 24 T cell receptor beta chains sequenced from a single sample in a study of T cell repertoires in cytomegalovirus infection (dated by TCRdb to the late 2010s). The treatment or condition label, as the study defines it: in vitro stimulation with specific CMV peptide epitopes to enrich CMV-specific T cells. What these receptors recognize is not known. Sequencing took place on an Illumina HiSeq 1500. TCRdb reran the public reads through fastp at Q25 and MiXCR, keeping productive beta chains. All rows with the same CDR3 protein become a single entry with the most common DNA and genes. The sample yields approximately 470,000 distinct CDR3 sequences; more than 40% were counted once. The biggest ten clones account for just under 45% of the sample. Sequenced material: cultured PBMCs, taken from culture after CMV antigen stimulation. These receptor sequences come from a human donor in good health (CMV status not recorded). Some clones in this sample may be carry-over from other donors' samples.

This clonotype has a handful of counts. The rearrangement joins TRBV6-2 or TRBV6-3 to TRBJ2-7; TRBD2 agrees at 14 bases. In germline, CDR1 is MNHEY, CDR2 SVGEGT. The junction had 19 bases not matched to a gene; V was cut back by 6 bases and J by 0 bases. The CDR3 contains 21 residues. The CDR3 sequence is CASSRLELTSGRALSSYEQYF. CDR3 in DNA: TGTGCCAGCAGCCGGCTAGAGCTGACTAGCGGGAGGGCCCTGAGCTCCTACGAGCAGTACTTC.

This chain connects TRBV4-3 to TRBJ2-1, with D possibly matching TRBD1 (5 bases). This CDR3 has 13 residues. Germline CDR1 reads LGHNA; CDR2 reads YSLEER. Deletions cut 1 base from V and 8 bases from J, with 9 bases between. CDR3 DNA: TGCGCCAGCAGCCAAGTGGAAGGGGATGAGCAGTTCTTC. Translating it yields CASSQVEGDEQFF.

The gene calls are TRBV6-5 and TRBJ1-1; no clear D. The CDR3 length is 11 residues. CDR1 and CDR2 from the germline V gene are MNHEY and SVGAGI. V was shortened by 2 bases and J by 11 bases, with 9 bases between the two germline ends. The CDR3 reads CASSYGSEAFF. The CDR3 DNA reads TGTGCCAGCAGTTACGGGTCGGAGGCTTTCTTT.

The table lists this clonotype with a few counts. The CDR3 here is CATSRPGTSGYNEQFF. The DNA of the CDR3 is TGTGCCACCAGCAGACCCGGGACTAGCGGATACAATGAGCAGTTCTTC. J is TRBJ2-1 and V is TRBV15; TRBD2 matches 11 bases. CDR3 size: 16 residues. The V gene's germline CDR1 is LNHNV and CDR2 YYDKDF (reference sequence). Trimming removed 2 bases from V and 4 bases from J; junction bases left unmatched: 4.

The rearrangement uses TRBV24-1 and TRBJ2-1, with 12 bases matching TRBD2. There are 14 residues in the CDR3. The V segment lost 4 bases and the J segment 8 bases; nucleotides outside the gene matches: 2. In germline, CDR1 is KGHDR, CDR2 SFDVKD. DNA of the CDR3: TGTGCCACCAGTGACCGACTAGCGGGGGATGAGCAGTTCTTC. This codes for CATSDRLAGDEQFF.

The chain joins TRBV20-1 to TRBJ2-3; TRBD2 agrees at 8 bases. Germline CDR1 reads DFQATT; CDR2 reads SNEGSKA (reference sequence). The CDR3 spans 18 residues. V was pared by 3 bases and J by 1 base, with 15 bases of the junction left unmatched. CDR3 protein: CSASLESGGLVGTDTQYF. Written as DNA, the CDR3 is TGCAGTGCTAGCCTAGAGAGCGGGGGTCTCGTGGGCACAGATACGCAGTATTTT.

This clonotype was seen more than once but under ten times. The chain uses TRBV6-6 and TRBJ2-3; 9 nucleotides match TRBD1. This CDR3 spans 17 amino acids. V was clipped by 2 bases and J by 2 bases; unmatched bases: 8. Germline V gene data show CDR1 as MNHNY and CDR2 as SVGAGI (reference sequence). The CDR3 sequence: CASSYQPRTGDTDTQYF. CDR3 DNA sequence: TGTGCCAGCAGTTACCAACCGAGGACAGGGGACACAGATACGCAGTATTTT.

In this sample, this clonotype turned up a few times. The chain employs TRBV7-2 and TRBJ1-5; TRBD1 might be the D (6 bases). Germline V gene data show CDR1 as SGHTA and CDR2 as FQGNSA. V lost 6 bases and J lost 1, with 16 bases in between. The CDR3 extends over 16 amino acids. DNA of the CDR3: TGTGCCAGCAGTTTACGCCCAGGGGCCAGCAATCAGCCCCAGCATTTT. Its translation: CASSLRPGASNQPQHF.

Here the CDR3 DNA reads TGTGCCAGCAGCCCAAGTCCGGGACTAGGAGCCGATGAGCAGTTCTTC. Amino acid sequence: CASSPSPGLGADEQFF. This chain uses TRBV7-8 with TRBJ2-1; TRBD2 matches at 8 bases. Germline lookup yields CDR1 SGHVS and CDR2 FQNEAQ. CDR3 length: 16 amino acids. With 5 bases clipped from V and 8 bases from J, the junction kept 14 bases outside the gene matches. The variable domain in full, completed from reference TRBV7-8 and TRBJ2-1, reads GAGVSQSPRYKVAKRGQDVALRCDPISGHVSLFWYQQALGQGPEFLTYFQNEAQLDKSGLPSDRFFAERPEGSVSTLKIQRTQQEDSAVYLCASSPSPGLGADEQFFGPGTRLTVL.

The J gene is TRBJ2-2, the V gene TRBV6-5, with TRBD1 matching over 9 bases. Germline CDR1 MNHEY, CDR2 SVGAGI. This CDR3 has 15 amino acids. J gave up 3 bases and V 9 bases, and 8 bases lay outside the gene matches. The chain's CDR3 is CARPGQGEHTGELFF. In DNA, the CDR3 is TGTGCCAGGCCGGGACAGGGAGAGCACACCGGGGAGCTGTTTTTT.

The V and J genes are TRBV7-2 and TRBJ2-7; 10 bases are a match to TRBD1. Germline V lookup: CDR1 SGHTA, CDR2 FQGNSA. The CDR3 is made up of 15 amino acids. The J segment lost 3 bases and the V segment lost 4 bases, leaving 6 bases of the junction unmatched. CDR3 in DNA: TGTGCCAGCAGCTCAAAGACAGGGGGCCACTACGAGCAGTACTTC. Amino acids: CASSSKTGGHYEQYF.

The chain couples TRBV28 to TRBJ2-2, with D possibly TRBD1 on 6 matching bases. V was cut by 9 bases and J by 1 base, with 9 bases left in between. The CDR3 runs 13 residues. CDR1 is MDHEN, CDR2 SYDVKM, per germline. CDR3 bases: TGTGCCAGTATGGGACAGAACACCGGGGAGCTGTTTTTT. Its protein product is CASMGQNTGELFF.

V gene TRBV9 combines with J gene TRBJ2-1; 11 bases match TRBD2. V lost 4 bases to trimming and J lost 4 bases; unmatched junction nucleotides: 7. Germline V gene lookup returns CDR1 SGDLS and CDR2 YYNGEE. The CDR3 sequence is 16 residues long. The CDR3 DNA is TGTGCCAGCAGCCCGCAGGGACTAGCGGAATACAATGAGCAGTTCTTC. Amino acids: CASSPQGLAEYNEQFF. The whole variable domain, remainder taken from reference TRBV9 and TRBJ2-1, is DSGVTQTPKHLITATGQRVTLRCSPRSGDLSVYWYQQSLDQGLQFLIQYYNGEERAKGNILERFSAQQFPDLHSELNLSSLELGDSALYFCASSPQGLAEYNEQFFGPGTRLTVL.

This clonotype appeared a few times. V is TRBV7-8 and J is TRBJ2-7; TRBD1 is a possible D gene (5 bases). Germline CDR1 is SGHVS and CDR2 is FQNEAQ. The CDR3 length is 14 residues. The V and J ends lost 2 bases and 2 bases respectively, with 10 bases between them. The CDR3 loop reads CASSLRGRAYEQYF. As DNA, the CDR3 is TGTGCCAGCAGCTTAAGGGGTAGGGCCTACGAGCAGTACTTC.

CDR3 sequence (DNA): TGTGCCAGCAGCTACTGGACAGGAGAAGCTAACTATGGCTACACCTTC. It encodes CASSYWTGEANYGYTF. V is TRBV28 and J is TRBJ1-2; 7 nucleotides line up with TRBD1. The germline CDR1 and CDR2 sequences are MDHEN and SYDVKM. The V gene end was trimmed by 6 bases and the J gene end by 0 bases; junction bases not matched to a gene: 10. The CDR3 runs to 16 residues.

This clonotype was observed a handful of times. The chain carries TRBV2 and TRBJ2-7; maybe TRBD1 (6 bases). Germline V gives CDR1 SNHLY, CDR2 FYNNEI. The CDR3 is made up of 14 amino acids. Trimming stripped 8 bases from V and 3 bases from J, with 17 bases between. The CDR3 is CASSEPGHNYEQYF. In DNA form, the CDR3 reads TGTGCCAGCTCCGAACCGGGACACAACTACGAGCAGTACTTC.

This chain joins TRBV10-3 and TRBJ2-5; TRBD2 matches 7 bases. Trimming cost V 3 bases and J 4 bases; bases outside gene matches: 14. CDR3 length: 17 residues. The V gene's germline CDR1 is ENHRY and CDR2 SYGVKD. CDR3 region: CAISDMRTGGRGETQYF. CDR3 sequence (DNA): TGTGCCATCAGTGATATGAGAACGGGAGGAAGGGGAGAGACCCAGTACTTC.

This clonotype was counted many times. V and J are TRBV7-2 and TRBJ2-1, with D perhaps TRBD1 (5 bases). V was cut by 8 bases and J by 5 bases, with 28 bases left in between. In germline, CDR1 is SGHTA, CDR2 FQGNSA. The CDR3 sequence is 18 residues long. The CDR3 DNA reads TGTGCCAGCGCGACTCAATTAGCAGGTCCTGGGGCGAACAATGAGCAGTTCTTC. Encoded protein: CASATQLAGPGANNEQFF.

CDR3 sequence: CASSPDMTGELFF. The CDR3 nucleotides are TGTGCCAGCAGCCCGGACATGACCGGGGAGCTGTTTTTT. V and J are TRBV7-9 and TRBJ2-2, with D perhaps TRBD1 (5 bases). This CDR3 has 13 amino acids. CDR1 and CDR2 from the germline V gene are SEHNR and FQNEAQ (reference sequence). V was clipped by 5 bases and J by 5 bases, with 9 bases between them.

CDR3 sequence: CASSLGTAGAFLRETQYF. The DNA for the CDR3 is TGCGCCAGCAGCTTGGGCACGGCAGGGGCTTTCCTTCGCGAGACCCAGTACTTC. V is TRBV5-1 and J is TRBJ2-5, with a possible D match to TRBD1 (6 bases). The CDR3 contains 18 residues. CDR1 and CDR2 from the germline V gene are SGHRS and YFSETQ. V lost 0 bases and J lost 5, with 23 bases in between.

This chain uses TRBV6-2 or TRBV6-3 with TRBJ2-7; D remains unclear. The germline CDR1 and CDR2 sequences are MNHEY and SVGEGT. Trimming pared 7 bases from V and 7 bases from J, leaving 17 bases between. This CDR3 has 13 residues. The CDR3 nucleotides read TGTGCCAGCACTGATCCCCCACCCGGTGAGCAGTACTTC. This codes for CASTDPPPGEQYF.

The genes are TRBV28 and TRBJ2-5; 8 bases match TRBD1. V shed 5 bases, J shed 2 bases, and the junction held 7 bases outside the gene matches. The length of the CDR3 is 15 residues. In germline, CDR1 is MDHEN, CDR2 SYDVKM. The CDR3 DNA reads TGTGCCAGCAGTGCCCTTGGGACAGGACAAGAGACCCAGTACTTC. This translates into CASSALGTGQETQYF.

The rearrangement links TRBV10-3 to TRBJ2-1; TRBD2 is a possible D gene (5 bases). V was shortened by 3 bases and J by 0 bases, with 9 bases between the two germline ends. CDR1 and CDR2 (germline): ENHRY, SYGVKD. The CDR3 length is 15 residues. This chain's CDR3 is CAISEAESSYNEQFF. The DNA of the CDR3 is TGTGCCATCAGTGAAGCGGAAAGCTCCTACAATGAGCAGTTCTTC.

The chain joins TRBV7-8 to TRBJ1-2; D gene ambiguous. V was shortened by 5 bases and J by 8 bases, with 21 bases between the two germline ends. The CDR3 has 15 amino acids. Germline V gives CDR1 SGHVS, CDR2 FQNEAQ. In nucleotides, the CDR3 is TGTGCCAGCAGCCCATTAGGAACTGTTACGGGGGGCTACACCTTC. Protein sequence: CASSPLGTVTGGYTF.